Listed below are T cell receptor beta chains from one sample, sequenced in a study of blood T cell repertoires in COVID-19. Using immunoSEQ multiplex PCR, the repertoire was profiled, and TCRdb retains in-frame clones only, with some absent. The repertoire consists of 200,000 to 250,000 clones, with approximately 81% occurring once and the leading ten covering 2.9%. The sequenced sample was peripheral blood. These TCRs come from a man in his forties or fifties who had recovered from COVID-19. The CDR3 runs from the conserved cysteine through the conserved F or W. A D gene is named only where the DNA matches it firmly. The size entry is marked missing in some rows and otherwise reads once, few, many or a size class.

TRBV7-2	.	TRBJ2-1	.	TGTGCCAGCAGCTTAGAGGCCGGGACCCTAGGGACTGGCGATGAGCAGTTCTTC	CASSLEAGTLGTGDEQFF
TRBV28	.	TRBJ1-4	.	TGTGCCAGCACTACAGGGAGTAAAAGATTGGGCTTTGAAAAACTGTTTTTT	CASTTGSKRLGFEKLFF
TRBV27	.	TRBJ1-2	.	TGTGCCAGCAGTCCTACCAGGGTGCACTATGGCTACACCTTC	CASSPTRVHYGYTF
TRBV28	few	TRBJ1-1	.	TGTGCCAGCAGTTCAGTCTTCCCTGAAGCTTTCTTT	CASSSVFPEAFF
TRBV6-2/TRBV6-3	few	TRBJ2-7	TRBD1	TGTGCCAGCAGTTACGTGACAGGGGTACCTTACGAGCAGTACTTC	CASSYVTGVPYEQYF
TRBV18	.	TRBJ1-5	TRBD1	TGTGCCAGCTCACCCGACAGGGGCGCGAACAGGCAGCCCCAGCATTTT	CASSPDRGANRQPQHF
TRBV5-1	.	TRBJ1-4	.	TGCGCCAGCAGCTCAAAGGGAGGGACTAATGAAAAACTGTTTTTT	CASSSKGGTNEKLFF
TRBV27	once	TRBJ2-1	TRBD1	TGTGCCAGCAGTTTATGTACCTTTCTTTCGAAAAGAGGGACAGCCAGCTTACCCTACAATGAGCAGTTCTTC	CASSLCTFLSKRGTASLPYNEQFF
TRBV20-1	.	TRBJ1-5	TRBD1	TGCAGTGCTAGTCCCGGACAGGGGGCGTTTTGGAATCAGCCCCAGCATTTT	CSASPGQGAFWNQPQHF
TRBV7-2	.	TRBJ1-5	.	TGTGCCAGCAGCTCGCACAGTGGAATCGGCCAGCCCCAGCATTTT	CASSSHSGIGQPQHF
TRBV28	.	TRBJ2-2	TRBD1	TGTGCCAGCAGTTCCGCCGGGACAGGGAAGGCCGGGGAGCTGTTTTTT	CASSSAGTGKAGELFF
TRBV28	.	TRBJ2-1	TRBD2	TGTGCCAGCAGGGGACTAGCGGAGAACGATGAGCAGTTCTTC	CASRGLAENDEQFF
TRBV28	.	TRBJ2-7	.	TGTGCCAGCACCCGCGGCCTCTACGAGCAGTACTTC	CASTRGLYEQYF
TRBV28	.	TRBJ1-1	TRBD1	TGTGCCAGCAGTTTCTATACGTACAGGGGAGCTTTCTTT	CASSFYTYRGAFF
TRBV5-5	.	TRBJ2-7	.	TGTGCCAGCAGCTTGCTAGTCAGTACCTACGAGCAGTACTTC	CASSLLVSTYEQYF
TRBV28	.	TRBJ1-5	.	TGTGCCAGCAGAGAGACAGCCCCCCAACAGCCCCAGCATTTT	CASRETAPQQPQHF
TRBV19	.	TRBJ2-1	.	TGTGCCAGCTACAGGTACAATGAGCAGTTCTTC	CASYRYNEQFF
TRBV6-2/TRBV6-3	once	TRBJ1-4	.	TGTGCCAGCAGTTACGAGGGCAGAACTAATGAAAAACTGTTTTTT	CASSYEGRTNEKLFF
TRBV9	.	TRBJ1-6	.	TGTGCCAGCAGCGCCCCCACACAGGGTTCACCCCTCCACTTT	CASSAPTQGSPLHF
TRBV13	.	TRBJ2-5	.	TGTGCCAGCAGGATTGGCTTCTGGGAGACCCAGTACTTC	CASRIGFWETQYF
TRBV27	.	TRBJ1-1	TRBD1	TGTGCCAGCAGTTGGACAGGGAACACTGAAGCTTTCTTT	CASSWTGNTEAFF
TRBV28	.	TRBJ2-7	.	TGTGCCAGCAGTACCCAGGGGGGAGCGACCTACGAGCAGTACTTC	CASSTQGGATYEQYF